The 30 T cell receptor beta chains reported below all come from one sample, sequenced in a study of neurological immune-mediated disorders. TCRdb re-derived calls from the 5' RACE reads in MiXCR, one entry per CDR3 protein. The profile covers under 130,000 distinct CDR3 sequences, with roughly a tenth appearing a single time and more than 2.5% taken by the ten largest. Time point here: longitudinal time-point 3. Sequenced: PBMCs. The receptors here all came from a female donor with HTLV-1-associated myelopathy (HAM/TSP).

This clonotype was counted at least ten times. The chain joins TRBV3-1 to TRBJ1-5; unclear D gene. V was trimmed by 1 base and J by 7 bases, leaving 11 bases between them. This CDR3 is built from 14 residues. CDR1 is LGHDT and CDR2 is YNNKEL in the germline V gene (reference sequence). In nucleotides, the CDR3 is TGTGCCAGCAGCCAAGGGGGTGGGCGCCAGCCCCAGCATTTT. Translated: CASSQGGGRQPQHF.

This clonotype was counted many times. V and J are TRBV7-9 and TRBJ1-6, with D possibly TRBD1 on 5 matching bases. The CDR3 loop spans 14 amino acids. Germline CDR1 SEHNR, CDR2 FQNEAQ (reference sequence). V lost 6 bases to trimming and J lost 8 bases, with 14 bases between them. The CDR3 protein is CASRLRGVDSPLHF. DNA for the CDR3: TGTGCCAGCAGGTTAAGAGGGGTGGATTCACCCCTCCACTTT.

The sample holds many counts of this clonotype. V and J are TRBV5-1 and TRBJ2-7, with TRBD1 identical over 10 bases. V dropped 1 base and J dropped 3; count of bases not matched to a gene: 4. The V gene's germline CDR1 is SGHRS and CDR2 YFSETQ. The CDR3 sequence is 15 residues long. CDR3 protein: CASSLRQGAGYEQYF. The CDR3 DNA is TGCGCCAGCAGCTTGCGACAGGGGGCCGGCTACGAGCAGTACTTC.

This clonotype was seen ten or more times. J is TRBJ2-2 and V is TRBV9; D gene ambiguous. The CDR3 runs to 15 residues. Germline V gives CDR1 SGDLS, CDR2 YYNGEE. Deletions cut 4 bases from V and 5 bases from J, with 15 bases between. CDR3 coding DNA: TGTGCCAGCAGCCCCCTCGGGTTGCCTACCGGGGAGCTGTTTTTT. Amino acids: CASSPLGLPTGELFF.

Many counts were recorded for this clonotype. The CDR3 bases are TGCGCCAGCGGAACCGGGGGTCGCCAAGAGACCCAGTACTTC. Translated, it gives CASGTGGRQETQYF. The chain has TRBV5-1 and TRBJ2-5; tentative D call: TRBD2 (6 bases). Germline V CDR1 and CDR2: SGHRS, YFSETQ. The germline V and J ends were trimmed by 7 bases and 1 base, with 14 bases remaining between them. The CDR3 has 14 residues.

This clonotype was recorded many times. This chain connects TRBV5-5 to TRBJ2-1, with TRBD2 matching 13 bases. CDR1 and CDR2 from the germline V gene are SGHKS and YYEKEE (reference sequence). The CDR3 has 15 residues. V gave up 4 bases and J gave up 7 bases; unmatched junction bases: 5. CDR3 in amino acids: CASSLGGLAGNEQFF. As DNA, the CDR3 is TGTGCCAGCAGCCTGGGGGGACTAGCGGGAAATGAGCAGTTCTTC. The whole variable domain, filled in from reference TRBV5-5 and TRBJ2-1, reads DAGVTQSPTHLIKTRGQQVTLRCSPISGHKSVSWYQQVLGQGPQFIFQYYEKEERGRGNFPDRFSARQFPNYSSELNVNALLLGDSALYLCASSLGGLAGNEQFFGPGTRLTVL.

This clonotype was picked up a small number of times. V and J are TRBV9 and TRBJ2-4; TRBD1 matches at 11 bases. V lost 0 bases to trimming and J lost 1 base; unmatched junction nucleotides: 9. This CDR3 is 19 amino acids long. CDR1 is SGDLS and CDR2 is YYNGEE in the germline V gene. CDR3: CASSVGHEGQGGAKNIQYF. CDR3 nucleotides: TGTGCCAGCAGCGTAGGACACGAGGGACAGGGGGGGGCCAAAAACATTCAGTACTTC.

The table lists this clonotype with many counts. V is TRBV5-1 and J is TRBJ1-3, with D hard to call. The CDR3 covers 16 residues. CDR1 and CDR2 (germline): SGHRS, YFSETQ. V lost 3 bases to trimming and J lost 0 bases, with 13 bases between them. CDR3 sequence reads: CASSSLPGTSGNTIYF. Written as DNA, the CDR3 is TGCGCCAGCAGCTCCCTTCCGGGAACCTCTGGAAACACCATATATTTT.

This clonotype was picked up many times. The chain links TRBV12-3 or TRBV12-4 to TRBJ2-6, with unresolved D. Deletions cut 2 bases from V and 0 bases from J, with 8 bases between. The CDR3 is 16 residues long. The CDR3 sequence is CASSLWYGSGANVLTF. The CDR3 DNA is TGTGCCAGCAGTTTATGGTACGGCTCTGGGGCCAACGTCCTGACTTTC.

There are many counts of this clonotype. The chain couples TRBV5-1 to TRBJ2-2, with D tentatively TRBD1 (5 bases). Germline loops: CDR1 SGHRS, CDR2 YFSETQ. With 4 bases removed from V and 1 base from J, the gap between germline ends came to 8 bases. The CDR3 contains 14 residues. CDR3 residues: CASSDQGNTGELFF. DNA for the CDR3: TGCGCCAGCAGCGATCAGGGGAACACCGGGGAGCTGTTTTTT.

This clonotype came up many times. The J gene is TRBJ1-2, the V gene TRBV6-6; D remains ambiguous. The V end lost 2 bases, the J end lost 5 bases, and 9 bases lay between the germline ends. This CDR3 spans 13 amino acids. CDR1 and CDR2 (germline): MNHNY, SVGAGI (reference sequence). CDR3 sequence (DNA): TGTGCCAGCAGTTACGGGCAGGAGTATGGCTACACCTTC. Protein: CASSYGQEYGYTF.

The chain uses TRBV20-1 and TRBJ1-1; D possibly corresponds to TRBD1 (5 bases). CDR1 is DFQATT and CDR2 is SNEGSKA in the germline V gene (reference sequence). The CDR3 covers 15 residues. V dropped 3 bases and J dropped 0 bases, with 14 bases sitting between them. The CDR3 region is CSASDRRDVNTEAFF. DNA for the CDR3: TGCAGTGCTAGTGATCGAAGGGACGTGAACACTGAAGCTTTCTTT.

This clonotype appeared many times. This rearrangement joins TRBV5-1 to TRBJ2-7; 8 positions match TRBD2. The CDR3 extends over 17 amino acids. Germline trimming cut 0 bases from V and 1 base from J; bases unmatched to any gene: 9. Germline V CDR1 and CDR2: SGHRS, YFSETQ. CDR3 in amino acids: CASSLGRRTSSSYEQYF. CDR3 nucleotide sequence: TGCGCCAGCAGCTTGGGGCGGAGGACTAGCAGTTCCTACGAGCAGTACTTC.

This clonotype was picked up many times. The chain couples TRBV20-1 to TRBJ2-7; D uncertain. The CDR3 consists of 13 residues. Germline CDR1 and CDR2: DFQATT and SNEGSKA (reference sequence). V was pared by 5 bases and J by 6 bases, with 17 bases between. The CDR3 DNA sequence: TGCAGTGCTCACTCCCCGGGCGCGAGCGAGCAGTACTTC. This translates into CSAHSPGASEQYF.

This clonotype occurred many times. The genes are TRBV7-3 and TRBJ2-1; possibly TRBD1 or TRBD2 for D (5 bases each). The V gene lost 5 bases and the J gene lost 6 bases, with 11 bases spanning the gap. The CDR3 consists of 13 residues. The germline gives CDR1 SGHTA, CDR2 FQGTGA. CDR3 protein: CASSRDPTNEQFF. The CDR3 nucleotides are TGTGCCAGCAGCCGGGACCCAACCAATGAGCAGTTCTTC. Full variable domain (remainder filled in from reference TRBV7-3 and TRBJ2-1): GAGVSQTPSNKVTEKGKYVELRCDPISGHTALYWYRQSLGQGPEFLIYFQGTGAADDSGLPNDRFFAVRPEGSVSTLKIQRTERGDSAVYLCASSRDPTNEQFFGPGTRLTVL.

This sequence joins TRBV6-1 and TRBJ2-3; D unresolved. Trimming shortened V by 6 bases and J by 9 bases, and 10 bases separated the two germline ends. There are 11 residues in the CDR3. The germline gives CDR1 MNHNS, CDR2 SASEGT. CDR3 DNA: TGTGCCAGCAGAGACCCCGTCACGCAGTATTTT. Protein: CASRDPVTQYF.

This clonotype occurred a few times. This chain connects TRBV20-1 to TRBJ2-3, with D perhaps given as TRBD1 or TRBD2 (5 bases each). The CDR3 covers 15 residues. Germline CDR1 is DFQATT and CDR2 is SNEGSKA (reference sequence). V was pared by 6 bases and J by 1 base, with 17 bases between. CDR3 sequence reads: CSAHRPRGRTDTQYF. Here the CDR3 DNA reads TGCAGTGCACACAGGCCCCGGGGTCGCACAGATACGCAGTATTTT.

Many counts were recorded for this clonotype. V and J are TRBV27 and TRBJ2-3, with a tentative D call TRBD1 (5 bases). The germline V gene has CDR1 MNHEY and CDR2 SMNVEV (reference sequence). The V and J ends lost 6 bases and 1 base respectively, with 14 bases between them. CDR3 length: 15 residues. CDR3 loop: CASSAKGRGTDTQYF. The CDR3 DNA reads TGTGCCAGCAGCGCAAAGGGGCGAGGCACAGATACGCAGTATTTT.

There are many counts of this clonotype. The V and J genes are TRBV7-2 and TRBJ2-5, with a weak D call TRBD1 (6 bases). Deletions cut 0 bases from V and 9 bases from J, with 17 bases between. CDR1 SGHTA and CDR2 FQGNSA come from the germline V gene. The CDR3 consists of 15 residues. The CDR3 sequence is CASSLAAVNRDAQYF. CDR3 bases: TGTGCCAGCAGCTTAGCAGCAGTAAACAGGGATGCCCAGTACTTC.

This clonotype was observed at least ten times. CDR3 loop: CASSAWGQINTEAFF. The CDR3 DNA reads TGTGCCAGCAGTGCGTGGGGACAAATAAACACTGAAGCTTTCTTT. The chain couples TRBV6-5 to TRBJ1-1; tentative D call: TRBD1 (6 bases). The CDR3 has 15 amino acids. The V end lost 5 bases, the J end lost 2 bases, and 15 bases lay between the germline ends. The germline V gene encodes CDR1 MNHEY and CDR2 SVGAGI.

There are many counts of this clonotype. V and J are TRBV5-1 and TRBJ1-1; 8 bases agree with TRBD1. V trimming: 1 base; J trimming: 0 bases; junction bases outside the gene matches: 5. Germline V lookup: CDR1 SGHRS, CDR2 YFSETQ. CDR3 length: 16 amino acids. The CDR3 spells CASSLQAGGMNTEAFF. CDR3 nucleotide sequence: TGCGCCAGCAGCTTGCAGGCAGGGGGCATGAACACTGAAGCTTTCTTT.

The J gene is TRBJ2-5, the V gene TRBV5-1, with D maybe TRBD2 (6 bases). Trimming pared 0 bases from V and 4 bases from J, leaving 13 bases between. This CDR3 region has 15 residues. The germline V gene encodes CDR1 SGHRS and CDR2 YFSETQ. The chain's CDR3 is CASSLVGLASETQYF. Written as DNA, the CDR3 is TGCGCCAGCAGCTTGGTCGGGCTAGCGTCAGAGACCCAGTACTTC.

The V call is TRBV19, the J call TRBJ1-5; 9 positions match TRBD1. The CDR3 extends over 14 amino acids. Per germline, CDR1 LNHDA and CDR2 SQIVND (reference sequence). The DNA of the CDR3 is TGTGCGACCGCTGATGACAGGGGGTATCAGCCCCAGCATTTT. Translated: CATADDRGYQPQHF.

This clonotype was picked up many times. This chain connects TRBV12-3 or TRBV12-4 to TRBJ2-2; tentative D call: TRBD2 (5 bases). The CDR3 has 15 residues. Trimming pared 4 bases from V and 0 bases from J, leaving 9 bases between. CDR3 DNA: TGTGCCAGCAGTTCGACACTAGCGAACACCGGGGAGCTGTTTTTT. It yields the protein CASSSTLANTGELFF.

In its sample, this clonotype was seen many times. This chain joins TRBV4-1 and TRBJ2-2; TRBD1 is a possible D gene (6 bases). Trimming pared 4 bases from V and 2 bases from J, leaving 17 bases between. The CDR3 consists of 17 residues. CDR1 and CDR2 from the germline V gene are MGHRA and YSYEKL. CDR3 loop: CASSPSPQGLNTGELFF. CDR3 bases: TGCGCCAGCAGCCCCTCCCCCCAGGGGTTAAACACCGGGGAGCTGTTTTTT.

Sample share makes this clonotype medium-sized. The genes are TRBV27 and TRBJ2-7; the D gene is possibly TRBD1 (5 bases). V was shortened by 4 bases and J by 0 bases, with 10 bases between the two germline ends. The germline gives CDR1 MNHEY, CDR2 SMNVEV (reference sequence). CDR3 length: 14 residues. The CDR3 spells CASSSDMISYEQYF. The CDR3 DNA sequence: TGTGCCAGCAGTTCGGACATGATCTCCTACGAGCAGTACTTC.

The gene calls are TRBV5-1 and TRBJ1-1; D not resolved. From germline, CDR1 is SGHRS and CDR2 YFSETQ. The CDR3 loop spans 14 amino acids. With 4 bases removed from V and 1 base from J, the gap between germline ends came to 11 bases. CDR3 in amino acids: CASSPSTGNTEAFF. CDR3 DNA sequence: TGCGCCAGCAGCCCTTCGACGGGGAACACTGAAGCTTTCTTT.

The table lists this clonotype with many counts. This chain connects TRBV5-6 to TRBJ2-2; TRBD1 agrees at 8 bases. Germline V CDR1 and CDR2: SGHDT, YYEEEE. The CDR3 runs to 17 residues. With 2 bases clipped from V and 3 bases from J, the junction kept 9 bases outside the gene matches. The CDR3 is CASSLTPGQVYTGELFF. CDR3 nucleotide sequence: TGTGCCAGCAGCTTAACCCCGGGACAGGTGTACACCGGGGAGCTGTTTTTT. Full variable domain (missing parts from reference TRBV5-6 and TRBJ2-2): DAGVTQSPTHLIKTRGQQVTLRCSPKSGHDTVSWYQQALGQGPQFIFQYYEEEERQRGNFPDRFSGHQFPNYSSELNVNALLLGDSALYLCASSLTPGQVYTGELFFGEGSRLTVL.

This clonotype was seen ten or more times. The chain uses TRBV6-5 and TRBJ2-2; the D gene is possibly TRBD2 (6 bases). Trimming cost V 4 bases and J 4 bases, with 7 bases left between them. This CDR3 spans 13 amino acids. Germline V lookup: CDR1 MNHEY, CDR2 SVGAGI. The CDR3 DNA sequence: TGTGCCAGCAGTTTGGGACTCACCGGGGAGCTGTTTTTT. Translated, it gives CASSLGLTGELFF.

The chain joins TRBV5-1 to TRBJ2-3, with 11 bases aligning to TRBD2. From germline, CDR1 is SGHRS and CDR2 YFSETQ. The CDR3 is 15 residues long. Losses at the gene ends were 7 bases for V and 3 bases for J; bases not matched to a gene: 7. The CDR3 loop is CASGLSGGATDTQYF. The CDR3 DNA follows: TGCGCCAGCGGCCTTAGCGGGGGGGCGACAGATACGCAGTATTTT. Using reference TRBV5-1 and TRBJ2-3 for the parts outside the CDR3, the full variable domain is KAGVTQTPRYLIKTRGQQVTLSCSPISGHRSVSWYQQTPGQGLQFLFEYFSETQRNKGNFPGRFSGRQFSNSRSEMNVSTLELGDSALYLCASGLSGGATDTQYFGPGTRLTVL.